These T cell receptor beta chains were read from a single sample in a study of T cells in tumors after PD-1 blockade. The table came from immunoSEQ multiplex PCR; TCRdb's copy has only in-frame clones and leaves some out. Among several thousand clones listed, around 62% were seen once. The sequencing used tumor tissue, collected after anti-PD-1 treatment. The receptors were sampled from a human donor with basal cell carcinoma. Both conserved end residues are part of each CDR3. A D gene is named only where the DNA matches it firmly. Clone size is stated in some rows and not others, as once, few, many or a class when expanded.

V gene	D gene	J gene	clone size	CDR3 DNA	CDR3 protein
TRBV7-9	.	TRBJ2-2	.	TGTGCCAGCAGCCCAAACAGGGCAGGGCGAGGCACCGGGGAGCTGTTTTTT	CASSPNRAGRGTGELFF
TRBV30	TRBD1	TRBJ1-4	.	TGTGCCCTACAGGGGGCCGATAATGAAAAACTGTTTTTT	CALQGADNEKLFF
TRBV6-5	TRBD1	TRBJ2-5	.	TGTGCCAGCGGCACCGACAGGGGGCAAGTTGAGACCCAGTACTTC	CASGTDRGQVETQYF
TRBV14	.	TRBJ1-1	few	TGTGCCAGCAGCCCGGACAGAACAACGAACACTGAAGCTTTCTTT	CASSPDRTTNTEAFF
TRBV7-3	.	TRBJ2-3	.	TGTGCCAGCAGCTTAGCGGGGGCGAACACAGATACGCAGTATTTT	CASSLAGANTDTQYF
TRBV27	TRBD1	TRBJ1-5	few	TGTGCCAGCAGGACAGGGGCTAGCAATCAGCCCCAGCATTTT	CASRTGASNQPQHF
TRBV11-3	TRBD1	TRBJ2-5	.	TGTGCCAGCAGCTTAGGAGACAGGGTGAGGGCCGACGAGACCCAGTACTTC	CASSLGDRVRADETQYF
TRBV7-8	.	TRBJ1-1	.	TGTGCCAGCAGCTTAGACGGGACAAGGAGCCTTTGGAACACTGAAGCTTTCTTT	CASSLDGTRSLWNTEAFF
TRBV5-1	.	TRBJ1-5	large	TGCGCCAGCAGCTTGGGGGGCGCGGGTCAGCCCCAGCATTTT	CASSLGGAGQPQHF
TRBV19	TRBD1	TRBJ2-5	few	TGTGCCAGTAGTACACTGGACAGGCCATCGGAGACCCAGTACTTC	CASSTLDRPSETQYF
TRBV7-8	.	TRBJ1-2	medium-sized	TGTGCCAGCAGTCTGAACCCCGGGGGACCTAACTATGGCTACACCTTC	CASSLNPGGPNYGYTF
TRBV30	.	TRBJ1-2	.	TGTGCCTGGAGTAGGGGTCAGGGAACGTATGGCTACACCTTC	CAWSRGQGTYGYTF
TRBV18	.	TRBJ1-4	few	TGTGCCAGCTCTACCGGGGCCACGGGAGGTGAAAAACTGTTTTTT	CASSTGATGGEKLFF
TRBV6-5	TRBD2	TRBJ2-1	.	TGTGCCAGCAGATACAGCGGGGCCGTTAGCGATGAGCAGTTCTTC	CASRYSGAVSDEQFF
TRBV9	TRBD1	TRBJ2-7	.	TGTGCCAGCAGCGCCTCCGGGACAGGGTTGACCGAGCAGTACTTC	CASSASGTGLTEQYF
TRBV30	.	TRBJ2-5	.	TGTGCCTGGAGGTGGAGGGGGGAGACCCAGTACTTC	CAWRWRGETQYF
TRBV6-1	TRBD2	TRBJ2-5	.	TGTGCCAGCAGTGATTTAGCGGGGGCCCAAGAGACCCAGTACTTC	CASSDLAGAQETQYF
TRBV19	.	TRBJ2-7	few	TGTGCCAGTAGTATTGGGGGTGTCTACGAGCAGTACTTC	CASSIGGVYEQYF
TRBV19	TRBD2	TRBJ2-3	.	TGTGCCAGTAGTGGGATGACTAGCGGGGGCACAGATACGCAGTATTTT	CASSGMTSGGTDTQYF
TRBV5-5	.	TRBJ1-6	medium-sized	TGTGCCAGCAGCTTGGCCGCTGGCAGGACTAATTCACCCCTCCACTTT	CASSLAAGRTNSPLHF
TRBV7-8	.	TRBJ2-6	few	TGTGCCAGCAGCTTCCCCCCCGGGACCGGCTCTGGGGCCAACGTCCTGACTTTC	CASSFPPGTGSGANVLTF
TRBV7-9	TRBD1	TRBJ1-1	medium-sized	TGTGCCAGCAGCATTTACCAGGGGGCGGCGGGCACTGAAGCTTTCTTT	CASSIYQGAAGTEAFF
TRBV6-1	.	TRBJ2-6	few	TGTGCCAGCAGTGCCCAGACAGGTCTCTCTTCTGGGGCCAACGTCCTGACTTTC	CASSAQTGLSSGANVLTF
TRBV18	.	TRBJ2-2	.	TGTGCCAGCTCGGAGGGACAGAACACCGGGGAGCTGTTTTTT	CASSEGQNTGELFF
TRBV27	TRBD1	TRBJ2-7	once	TGTGCCAGCAGTTTTAAAAAACAGGGGCCCTACGAGCAGTACTTC	CASSFKKQGPYEQYF
TRBV4-2	TRBD2	TRBJ2-5	.	TGTGCCAGCAGCCAGGGGACTAGCGGGCGAAAGCAAGGAGAGACCCAGTACTTC	CASSQGTSGRKQGETQYF
TRBV7-3	.	TRBJ1-1	.	TGTGCCAGCAGGTCCCAGACGAACACTGAAGCTTTCTTT	CASRSQTNTEAFF
TRBV6-5	TRBD2	TRBJ2-5	.	TGTGCCAGCAGTAAGACTAGCGGGGGGGCTGAGACCCAGTACTTC	CASSKTSGGAETQYF
TRBV6-1	TRBD2	TRBJ2-3	.	TGTGCCAGCAGTGCCGGACTAGCGGGGGGGAACACAGATACGCAGTATTTT	CASSAGLAGGNTDTQYF
TRBV7-9	.	TRBJ2-1	few	TGTGCCAGCAGCTTATCCGGGAACAATGAGCAGTTCTTC	CASSLSGNNEQFF
TRBV15	TRBD1	TRBJ1-1	once	TGTGCCACCAGCTCCTCCTACGGGGACAGGGGGCGAGCTTTCTTT	CATSSSYGDRGRAFF
TRBV27	.	TRBJ1-6	.	TGTGCCAGCAGTTTATCTGCTACGGGTTCACCCCTCCACTTT	CASSLSATGSPLHF
TRBV5-4	.	TRBJ1-2	.	TGTGCCAGCAGCTTGACAGGAGGAGGGAATGGCTACACCTTC	CASSLTGGGNGYTF
TRBV7-3	.	TRBJ2-1	few	TGTGCCAGCAGCTCTAGGCTAGGGAATGAGCAGTTCTTC	CASSSRLGNEQFF
TRBV4-1	.	TRBJ1-4	.	TGCGCCAGCAGCTATTGGGATTTGAGTGCAACTAATGAAAAACTGTTTTTT	CASSYWDLSATNEKLFF
TRBV7-8	.	TRBJ2-2	.	TGTGCCAGCAGCTTACACATTTTTGACACCGGGGAGCTGTTTTTT	CASSLHIFDTGELFF
TRBV6-5	.	TRBJ1-5	.	TGTGCCAGCAGGCAGGGCGATCAGCCCCAGCATTTT	CASRQGDQPQHF
TRBV19	.	TRBJ1-1	.	TGTGCCAGTAAGACACCCACTGAAGCTTTCTTT	CASKTPTEAFF
TRBV6-2/TRBV6-3	.	TRBJ1-6	few	TGTGCCAGCACCCCCCGGGCCCAGAGCTCCTATAATTCACCCCTCCACTTT	CASTPRAQSSYNSPLHF
TRBV11-1	.	TRBJ2-1	.	TGTGCCAGCAGTCAAGGGGGGCCCAATGAGCAGTTCTTC	CASSQGGPNEQFF
TRBV5-4	TRBD2	TRBJ2-1	.	TGTGCCAGCAGCCTTAGCGGGAGCTCCTACAATGAGCAGTTCTTC	CASSLSGSSYNEQFF